Detailed here is one T cell receptor beta chain. Its specificity is not known. One entry per CDR3 protein results from TCRdb running MiXCR on the 5' RACE reads. Of around 600,000 distinct CDR3 sequences listed, approximately 13% were seen once; the top ten hold about 16%. This record belongs to a study of T cells after yellow fever vaccination. Findings of the study overall: Few clonotypes appeared in both CD4 and CD8 compartments. Abundant bulk-population clonotypes could contaminate the FACS-sorted repertoires. Peaking faster, on day 5 versus 15, the secondary response was nonetheless weaker.

The CDR3 spans 14 residues. The germline V gene has CDR1 SEHNR and CDR2 FQNEAQ (reference sequence). V lost 2 bases to trimming and J lost 1 base, with 7 bases between them. This specimen consisted of PBMCs, obtained on the day of the yellow fever booster vaccination. The chain employs TRBV7-9 and TRBJ2-3; D uncertain. The receptor comes from a young man who received the YFV17D yellow fever vaccine. CDR3: CASSLTMGTDTQYF. CDR3 nucleotide sequence: TGTGCCAGCAGCTTAACTATGGGCACAGATACGCAGTATTTT.